These 11 T cell receptor beta chains originate from one sample sequenced in a study of response to subunit inactivated influenza vaccine. TCRdb analysed the RT-PCR reads with MiXCR anew, one entry per CDR3 protein. The sample consists of about 190,000 distinct CDR3 sequences, approximately 15% of them appearing once. The material was CD8+ T cells sorted from PBMCs, obtained more than 4 days after vaccination. These receptors were taken from a man aged 45-65 years who received an inactivated influenza vaccine.

This clonotype was recorded a few times. The genes are TRBV11-2 and TRBJ2-7; a possible D gene is TRBD2 (5 bases). The CDR3 is made up of 14 amino acids. V lost 1 base and J 6 bases, leaving 13 bases between the germline ends. The germline CDR1 and CDR2 sequences are SGHAT and FQNNGV. CDR3 amino acids: CASSLGPGLFEQYF. DNA for the CDR3: TGTGCCAGCAGCTTAGGCCCGGGGTTATTCGAGCAGTACTTC.

This chain links TRBV28 with TRBJ2-7; D unclear. With 11 bases removed from V and 3 bases from J, the gap between germline ends came to 5 bases. Germline CDR1 is MDHEN and CDR2 is SYDVKM. The CDR3 is made up of 9 amino acids. CDR3 residues: CAVFYEQYF. The CDR3 DNA reads as TGTGCCGTCTTCTACGAGCAGTACTTC. Using reference TRBV28 and TRBJ2-7 for the parts outside the CDR3, the full variable domain is DVKVTQSSRYLVKRTGEKVFLECVQDMDHENMFWYRQDPGLGLRLIYFSYDVKMKEKGDIPEGYSVSREKKERFSLILESASTNQTSMYLCAVFYEQYFGPGTRLTVT.

The CDR3 DNA follows: TGTGCCAGCAGTTTATTTCTCTCCGGGAGCAAGTATGAGCAGTTCTTC. Residues: CASSLFLSGSKYEQFF. This chain uses TRBV28 with TRBJ2-1; the D gene is possibly TRBD2 (6 bases). Trimming took 1 base from V and 8 from J, leaving 18 bases between them. CDR1 is MDHEN and CDR2 is SYDVKM in the germline V gene. The CDR3 loop spans 16 amino acids.

The J gene is TRBJ2-2, the V gene TRBV9; 10 bases line up with TRBD2. The CDR3 sequence is 16 residues long. V shed 3 bases and J 3 bases; nucleotides not matched to a gene: 5. Looked up from germline, CDR1 is SGDLS and CDR2 is YYNGEE. CDR3 DNA sequence: TGTGCCAGCAGCGGACCTAGCGGGAGTCACACCGGGGAGCTGTTTTTT. Its protein is CASSGPSGSHTGELFF.

This clonotype came up many times. The J gene is TRBJ2-1, the V gene TRBV6-1; 10 bases are shared with TRBD2. Per the germline V gene, CDR1 is MNHNS and CDR2 is SASEGT. The ends lost 6 bases at V and 8 bases at J; junction bases unmatched: 16. This CDR3 comprises 17 residues. The CDR3 DNA reads TGTGCCAGCAGCCCATCCGTTCTAGCGGGGGCTTGGGATGAGCAGTTCTTC. Translating gives CASSPSVLAGAWDEQFF.

There are a few counts of this clonotype. This sequence joins TRBV10-3 and TRBJ2-3; possibly TRBD1 for D (5 bases). In germline, CDR1 is ENHRY, CDR2 SYGVKD. With 4 bases removed from V and 0 bases from J, the gap between germline ends came to 17 bases. CDR3 length: 17 residues. CDR3 sequence (DNA): TGTGCCATCAGTGGGGGCCCAGTCGTCTATAGCACAGATACGCAGTATTTT. It yields the protein CAISGGPVVYSTDTQYF.

This clonotype was observed a few times. DNA of the CDR3: TGTGCCAGCAGCGGTGGAGGTTTTGAAAAACTGTTTTTT. It specifies CASSGGGFEKLFF. The chain carries TRBV9 and TRBJ1-4; D not certain. The CDR3 is 13 residues long. V was trimmed by 3 bases and J by 7 bases, leaving 10 bases between them. Germline loops: CDR1 SGDLS, CDR2 YYNGEE.

This clonotype was seen more than once but under ten times. The chain recombines TRBV5-5 with TRBJ1-1; D call uncertain. V lost 4 bases, J lost 1 base, and 5 bases lay in between. Germline loops: CDR1 SGHKS, CDR2 YYEKEE (reference sequence). The CDR3 runs to 12 residues. The CDR3 loop reads CASSPANTEAFF. In DNA, the CDR3 is TGTGCCAGCAGCCCGGCGAACACTGAAGCTTTCTTT.

In this sample, this clonotype turned up a few times. This rearrangement joins TRBV18 to TRBJ1-1, with TRBD1 identical over 8 bases. CDR3 size: 12 residues. J lost 4 bases, V lost 6 bases, and 1 base had no gene match. Looked up from germline, CDR1 is KGHSH and CDR2 is LQKENI. The CDR3, as DNA: TGTGCCAGCTCCACAGGGGGCACTGAAGCTTTCTTT. Its translation is CASSTGGTEAFF.

The chain couples TRBV5-1 to TRBJ2-3; TRBD2 matches at 8 bases. Germline assignment: CDR1 SGHRS and CDR2 YFSETQ. CDR3 length: 14 residues. V shed 2 bases, J shed 2 bases, and the junction held 1 base outside the gene matches. CDR3 amino acids: CASSLAGATDTQYF. The DNA for the CDR3 is TGCGCCAGCAGCTTAGCGGGGGCCACAGATACGCAGTATTTT.

This clonotype came up a few times. This chain joins TRBV28 and TRBJ2-7; D gene ambiguous. V was cut by 7 bases and J by 6 bases, with 16 bases left in between. Germline V CDR1 and CDR2: MDHEN, SYDVKM. The CDR3 has 13 amino acids. The CDR3 spells CASTEVPSGEQYF. The DNA for the CDR3 is TGTGCCAGCACAGAAGTCCCCAGTGGCGAGCAGTACTTC.